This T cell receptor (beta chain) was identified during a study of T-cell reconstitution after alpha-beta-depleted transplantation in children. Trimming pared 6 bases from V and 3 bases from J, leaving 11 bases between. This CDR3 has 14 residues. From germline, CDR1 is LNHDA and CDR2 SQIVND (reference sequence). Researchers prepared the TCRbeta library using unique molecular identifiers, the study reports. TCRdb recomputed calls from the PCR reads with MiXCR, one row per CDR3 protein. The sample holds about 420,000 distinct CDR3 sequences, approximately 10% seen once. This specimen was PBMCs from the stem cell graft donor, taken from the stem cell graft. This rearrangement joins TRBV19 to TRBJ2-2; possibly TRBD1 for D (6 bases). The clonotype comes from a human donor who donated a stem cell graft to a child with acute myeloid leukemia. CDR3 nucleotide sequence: TGTGCCAGTAGGTGGGACACCTACACCGGGGAGCTGTTTTTT. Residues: CASRWDTYTGELFF.